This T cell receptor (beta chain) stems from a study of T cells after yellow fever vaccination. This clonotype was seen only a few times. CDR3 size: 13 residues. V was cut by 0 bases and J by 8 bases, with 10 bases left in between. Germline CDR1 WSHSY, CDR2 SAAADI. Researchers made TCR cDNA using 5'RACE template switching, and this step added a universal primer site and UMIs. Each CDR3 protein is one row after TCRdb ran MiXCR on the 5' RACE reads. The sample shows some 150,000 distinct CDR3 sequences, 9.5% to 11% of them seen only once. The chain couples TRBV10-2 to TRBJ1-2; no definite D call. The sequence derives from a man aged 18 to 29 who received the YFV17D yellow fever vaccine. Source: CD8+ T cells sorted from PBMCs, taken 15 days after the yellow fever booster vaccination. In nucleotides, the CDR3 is TGCGCCAGCAGTGAGTCTCCCTTCAGAGGCTACACCTTC. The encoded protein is CASSESPFRGYTF.